This T cell receptor beta chain was documented in a study of blood T cell repertoires in COVID-19. In the study overall: Nucleic acid was either cDNA or gDNA, and it came from T cells, B-cell-depleted T cells, or PBMCs.

Libraries were prepared by immunoSEQ multiplex PCR; TCRdb keeps only in-frame clonotypes and omits some of them. Of fewer than 400,000 clones detected, 90% to 95% appear once; the ten largest clones hold 3.9%. Self-reported history from a screening survey and questionnaire set each donor's cohort. The germline V gene has CDR1 SGDLS and CDR2 YYNGEE. The CDR3 is 14 residues long. Trimming stripped 0 bases from V and 6 bases from J, with 9 bases between. Sequencing input: PBMCs or T cells enriched from blood (not recorded which). The source is a woman between 25 and 40 years old who had been exposed to COVID-19. The rearrangement links TRBV9 to TRBJ2-2; possibly TRBD2 for D (5 bases). The CDR3 loop reads CASSVATGSGELFF. The CDR3 DNA reads as TGTGCCAGCAGCGTAGCGACGGGGTCCGGGGAGCTGTTTTTT.